Below are 25 T cell receptor beta chains sequenced from a single sample in a study of cytomegalovirus exposure and HLA in healthy donors. Primers included in the PCR were 60 Vbeta and 13 Jbeta primers. Produced via immunoSEQ multiplex PCR; TCRdb's table is partial and in-frame only. The sample shows 200,000 or so clones, 70% to 85% of them seen only once. The sample consisted of PBMCs. The receptors originated from a boy aged 2-15 years in good health and CMV-seronegative.

This chain links TRBV7-8 with TRBJ2-7; TRBD1 is a possible D gene (5 bases). Trimming cost V 6 bases and J 3 bases, with 21 bases left between them. The CDR3 consists of 16 residues. Germline CDR1 SGHVS, CDR2 FQNEAQ. The CDR3 region has the DNA TGTGCCAGCAGTTCCCGACGGGCCCAGGGCCTCTACGAGCAGTACTTC. It yields the protein CASSSRRAQGLYEQYF.

V gene TRBV27 combines with J gene TRBJ2-7, with 8 bases that match TRBD2. The V gene end was trimmed by 4 bases and the J gene end by 2 bases; junction bases not matched to a gene: 10. The CDR3 is 16 residues long. Germline CDR1 and CDR2: MNHEY and SMNVEV (reference sequence). Here the CDR3 reads CASSSGAGGPTYEQYF. The CDR3 DNA is TGTGCCAGCAGTTCCGGGGCGGGGGGACCTACCTACGAGCAGTACTTC.

The V gene is TRBV4-3, the J gene TRBJ1-2; 9 positions match TRBD1. CDR3 length equals 15 residues. The V gene's germline CDR1 is LGHNA and CDR2 YSLEER. V shed 1 base and J 10 bases; nucleotides not matched to a gene: 10. The CDR3 region is CASSQGTGVLRDYTF. The CDR3 nucleotides are TGCGCCAGCAGCCAAGGGACAGGGGTTCTCCGGGACTACACCTTC.

Note on this clone: Other nucleotide sequences from this sample produce the same CDR3. This sequence joins TRBV11-2 and TRBJ2-4; 7 nucleotides agree with TRBD1. Germline loops: CDR1 SGHAT, CDR2 FQNNGV. Trimming at V came to 0 bases and at J to 4 bases, leaving 3 bases not matched to a gene. The CDR3 loop spans 15 amino acids. This chain's CDR3 is CASSLDGTAKNIQYF. The CDR3 bases are TGTGCCAGCAGCTTAGACGGGACAGCTAAAAACATTCAGTACTTC.

The chain joins TRBV30 to TRBJ2-3; no definite D call. CDR3 length equals 12 residues. CDR1 and CDR2 from the germline V gene are GTSNPN and SVGIG (reference sequence). V lost 7 bases, J lost 2 bases, and 10 bases lay in between. The CDR3 spells CASSVNTDTQYF. As DNA, the CDR3 is TGTGCCTCTTCGGTCAACACAGATACGCAGTATTTT.

Worth noting for this clone: The junction does not match germline at one end; this may be a read error. The V call is TRBV5-6, the J call TRBJ1-4; D is possibly TRBD1 (5 bases). Germline-derived CDR1 and CDR2 are SGHDT and YYEEEE. This CDR3 comprises 15 residues. CDR3 in amino acids: CASSSPGSTNKKLFF. CDR3 sequence (DNA): TGTGCCAGCAGCTCTCCAGGGTCAACTAATAAAAAACTGTTTTTT.

This chain connects TRBV23-1 to TRBJ2-7, with D perhaps matching TRBD2 (5 bases). TRBV23-1 is an ORF, with its function uncertain. V lost 0 bases and J lost 1, with 13 bases in between. The length of the CDR3 is 16 residues. Written as DNA, the CDR3 is TGCGCCAGCAGTCAATCGAATGAGGACTGTTCCTACGAGCAGTACTTC. This sequence encodes CASSQSNEDCSYEQYF.

This chain connects TRBV25-1 to TRBJ1-6; D possibly corresponds to TRBD1 (5 bases). This CDR3 is built from 15 residues. V was pared by 1 base and J by 8 bases, with 12 bases between. Germline V CDR1 and CDR2: MGHDK, SYGVNS. CDR3 region: CASSEWKGLDSPLHF. CDR3 coding DNA: TGTGCCAGCAGTGAATGGAAGGGGCTGGATTCACCCCTCCACTTT.

The V gene is TRBV10-3, the J gene TRBJ2-7, with 7 bases matching TRBD2. The CDR3 is made up of 12 amino acids. CDR1 and CDR2 from the germline V gene are ENHRY and SYGVKD. V was clipped by 11 bases and J by 3 bases; unmatched bases: 7. This chain's CDR3 is CAGRGGVYEQYF. CDR3 sequence (DNA): TGTGCCGGGCGGGGAGGGGTCTACGAGCAGTACTTC.

The chain recombines TRBV7-8 with TRBJ2-2; D is ambiguous. Germline V gives CDR1 SGHVS, CDR2 FQNEAQ. Trimming stripped 2 bases from V and 7 bases from J, with 11 bases between. The CDR3 runs 14 residues. The CDR3: CASSLFPLSGELFF. The DNA for the CDR3 is TGTGCCAGCAGCTTATTTCCGTTGAGCGGGGAGCTGTTTTTT.

The chain links TRBV19 to TRBJ1-2; D might be TRBD1 (5 bases). V dropped 5 bases and J dropped 3 bases, with 10 bases sitting between them. From germline, CDR1 is LNHDA and CDR2 SQIVND (reference sequence). This CDR3 is built from 13 residues. CDR3 bases: TGTGCCAGTAGTCTCGGGGGATACTATGGCTACACCTTC. It is translated as CASSLGGYYGYTF. Based on the CDR3 plus reference TRBV19 and TRBJ1-2, the full variable domain is DGGITQSPKYLFRKEGQNVTLSCEQNLNHDAMYWYRQDPGQGLRLIYYSQIVNDFQKGDIAEGYSVSREKKESFPLTVTSAQKNPTAFYLCASSLGGYYGYTFGSGTRLTVV.

The chain joins TRBV18 to TRBJ2-1, with TRBD1 matching 7 bases. V shed 4 bases and J 4 bases; nucleotides not matched to a gene: 7. Germline CDR1 KGHSH, CDR2 LQKENI. The length of the CDR3 is 15 residues. The CDR3 protein is CASSLGTGDYNEQFF. CDR3 coding DNA: TGTGCCAGCTCACTTGGCACAGGGGATTACAATGAGCAGTTCTTC.

The genes are TRBV2 and TRBJ1-5, with D maybe TRBD1 (5 bases). This CDR3 spans 14 amino acids. Trimming cost V 7 bases and J 7 bases, with 17 bases left between them. Germline V gives CDR1 SNHLY, CDR2 FYNNEI. CDR3 DNA sequence: TGTGCCAGCACGCTACCGGGACTCGGCCAGCCCCAGCATTTT. It codes for CASTLPGLGQPQHF. Full variable domain (missing parts from reference TRBV2 and TRBJ1-5): EPEVTQTPSHQVTQMGQEVILRCVPISNHLYFYWYRQILGQKVEFLVSFYNNEISEKSEIFDDQFSVERPDGSNFTLKIRSTKLEDSAMYFCASTLPGLGQPQHFGDGTRLSIL.

This chain links TRBV11-1 with TRBJ2-3; D is unclear. The germline V gene has CDR1 SGHAT and CDR2 FQDESV (reference sequence). The length of the CDR3 is 14 residues. With 5 bases removed from V and 1 base from J, the gap between germline ends came to 10 bases. The CDR3 DNA sequence: TGTGCCAGCAGCCTCACACCAGGCACAGATACGCAGTATTTT. Translated, it gives CASSLTPGTDTQYF.

The gene calls are TRBV7-9 and TRBJ2-3; a possible D gene is TRBD2 (6 bases). The length of the CDR3 is 18 residues. Germline V gene lookup returns CDR1 SEHNR and CDR2 FQNEAQ (reference sequence). The V and J ends lost 2 bases and 6 bases respectively, with 24 bases between them. CDR3 DNA: TGTGCCAGCAGCTTATCTCGGACCCGCGGGGCGGCGGAGGATACGCAGTATTTT. Its translation is CASSLSRTRGAAEDTQYF.

The chain joins TRBV7-9 to TRBJ2-5; 14 nucleotides agree with TRBD2. Germline assignment: CDR1 SEHNR and CDR2 FQNEAQ (reference sequence). After removal of 4 bases from V and 0 bases from J, the junction contained 7 bases not matched to a gene. The CDR3 sequence is 18 residues long. This chain's CDR3 is CASSSKTSGGDNQETQYF. The CDR3 DNA is TGTGCCAGCAGCTCAAAGACTAGCGGGGGGGATAACCAAGAGACCCAGTACTTC.

The chain couples TRBV6-5 to TRBJ2-7; D is possibly TRBD1 (5 bases). CDR1 and CDR2 (germline): MNHEY, SVGAGI. CDR3 size: 15 residues. The V and J ends lost 6 bases and 4 bases respectively, with 19 bases between them. CDR3 protein: CASSPPWAGRYEQYF. CDR3 in DNA: TGTGCCAGCAGCCCCCCCTGGGCAGGGCGGTACGAGCAGTACTTC.

The chain couples TRBV2 to TRBJ2-7, with D maybe TRBD1 (5 bases). The V gene lost 2 bases and the J gene lost 3 bases, with 11 bases spanning the gap. Per the germline V gene, CDR1 is SNHLY and CDR2 is FYNNEI. This CDR3 comprises 14 residues. This chain's CDR3 is CASSEYRQNYEQYF. For the CDR3, the DNA is TGTGCCAGCAGTGAATATCGACAGAACTACGAGCAGTACTTC.

The CDR3 DNA is TGTGCCAGCAGCCGGGGACAGGGGATCGCCAAAAACATTCAGTACTTC. Translated: CASSRGQGIAKNIQYF. The chain couples TRBV7-2 to TRBJ2-4; 10 bases line up with TRBD1. Germline V gives CDR1 SGHTA, CDR2 FQGNSA. The CDR3 length is 16 residues. V was pared by 5 bases and J by 1 base, with 5 bases of the junction left unmatched.

The gene calls are TRBV18 and TRBJ2-5; 7 nucleotides agree with TRBD1. The closer fit of TRBJ2-7 to the DNA end suggests the J call may be wrong. This CDR3 region has 13 residues. Per the germline V gene, CDR1 is KGHSH and CDR2 is LQKENI. The CDR3 nucleotides are TGTGCCAGCACGCGACAGGGCTCCTACGAGCAGTACTTC. Amino acid sequence: CASTRQGSYEQYF.

This clone has more than one count but fewer than ten. J is TRBJ2-5 and V is TRBV27, with 7 bases fitting TRBD1. TRBJ2-7 explains the end of the DNA better; the J call may be wrong. The germline V gene has CDR1 MNHEY and CDR2 SMNVEV (reference sequence). This CDR3 has 14 residues. The CDR3 protein is CASSRRDRLYEQYF. The CDR3 DNA reads as TGTGCCAGCAGTCGCCGGGACAGACTCTACGAGCAGTACTTC.

V usage is TRBV6-1 and J usage is TRBJ1-1; 8 positions match TRBD1. The J segment lost 11 bases and the V segment lost 2 bases, leaving 13 bases of the junction unmatched. Germline V CDR1 and CDR2: MNHNS, SASEGT. This CDR3 comprises 15 residues. This CDR3 reads CASSEYGAGGEEAFF. The CDR3 DNA reads as TGTGCCAGCAGTGAATATGGGGCAGGGGGCGAGGAGGCTTTCTTT.

The chain couples TRBV19 to TRBJ2-2; D remains unclear. The CDR3 runs to 13 residues. Germline V gene lookup returns CDR1 LNHDA and CDR2 SQIVND (reference sequence). The ends were cut back, 6 bases at V and 1 base at J, with 6 bases in the middle. CDR3 in DNA: TGTGCCAGTAGAAGAGGGAACACCGGGGAGCTGTTTTTT. Translation: CASRRGNTGELFF.

The CDR3 is CARSRDGNEQFF. The CDR3 bases are TGTGCCAGAAGCCGCGACGGGAATGAGCAGTTCTTC. This chain joins TRBV5-3 and TRBJ2-1; no definite D call. TRBV5-3 carries the ORF label, with uncertain function. V lost 4 bases and J 7 bases, leaving 9 bases between the germline ends. The CDR3 loop spans 12 amino acids.

The chain uses TRBV5-4 and TRBJ2-5, with D maybe TRBD2 (5 bases). The CDR3 runs 13 residues. With 5 bases removed from V and 0 bases from J, the gap between germline ends came to 8 bases. CDR1 is SGHNT and CDR2 is YYREEE in the germline V gene (reference sequence). In DNA, the CDR3 is TGTGCCAGCAGAGGACTTCACCAAGAGACCCAGTACTTC. Encoded protein: CASRGLHQETQYF.